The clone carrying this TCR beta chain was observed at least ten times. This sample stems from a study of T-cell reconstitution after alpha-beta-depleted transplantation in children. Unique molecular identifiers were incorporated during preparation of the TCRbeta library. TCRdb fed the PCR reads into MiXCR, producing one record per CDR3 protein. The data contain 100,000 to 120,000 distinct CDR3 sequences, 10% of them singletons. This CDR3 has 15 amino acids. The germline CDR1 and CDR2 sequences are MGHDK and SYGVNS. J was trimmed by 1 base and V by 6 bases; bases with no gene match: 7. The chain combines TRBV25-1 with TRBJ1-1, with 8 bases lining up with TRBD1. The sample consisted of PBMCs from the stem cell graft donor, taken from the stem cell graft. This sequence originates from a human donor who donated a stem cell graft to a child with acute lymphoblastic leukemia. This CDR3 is CASRAPDRGNTEAFF. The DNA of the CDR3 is TGTGCCAGCAGGGCCCCCGACAGGGGGAACACTGAAGCTTTCTTT.